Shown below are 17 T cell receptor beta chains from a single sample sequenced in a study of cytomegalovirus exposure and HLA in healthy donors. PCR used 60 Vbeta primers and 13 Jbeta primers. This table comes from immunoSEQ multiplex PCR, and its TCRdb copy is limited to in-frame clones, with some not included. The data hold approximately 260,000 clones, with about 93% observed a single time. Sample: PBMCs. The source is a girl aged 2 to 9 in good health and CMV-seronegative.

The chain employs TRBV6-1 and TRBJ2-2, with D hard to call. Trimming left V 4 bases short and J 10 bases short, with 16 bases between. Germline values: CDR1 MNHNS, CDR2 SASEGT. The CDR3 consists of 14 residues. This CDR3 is CASSVLNTYAELFF. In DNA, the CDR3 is TGTGCCAGCAGTGTCCTTAACACGTACGCGGAGCTGTTTTTT.

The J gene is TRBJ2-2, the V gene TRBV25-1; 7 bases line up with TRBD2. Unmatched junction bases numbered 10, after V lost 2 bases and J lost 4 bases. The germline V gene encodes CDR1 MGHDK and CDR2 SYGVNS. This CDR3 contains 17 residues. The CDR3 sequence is CASSEAAGLVGTGELFF. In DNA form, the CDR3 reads TGTGCCAGCAGTGAAGCAGCGGGGTTGGTTGGCACCGGGGAGCTGTTTTTT.

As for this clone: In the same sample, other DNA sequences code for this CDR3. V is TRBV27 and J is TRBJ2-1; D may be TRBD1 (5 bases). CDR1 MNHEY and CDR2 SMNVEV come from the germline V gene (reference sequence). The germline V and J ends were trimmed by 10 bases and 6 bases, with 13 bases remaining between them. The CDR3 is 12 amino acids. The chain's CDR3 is CAIRGRTNEQFF. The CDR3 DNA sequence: TGTGCCATAAGGGGCAGGACCAATGAGCAGTTCTTC.

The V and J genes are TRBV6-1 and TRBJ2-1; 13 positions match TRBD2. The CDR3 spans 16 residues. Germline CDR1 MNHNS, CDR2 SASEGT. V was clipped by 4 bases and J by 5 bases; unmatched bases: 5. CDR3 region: CASSATSGGVNNEQFF. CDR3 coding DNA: TGTGCCAGCAGTGCCACTAGCGGGGGGGTGAACAATGAGCAGTTCTTC.

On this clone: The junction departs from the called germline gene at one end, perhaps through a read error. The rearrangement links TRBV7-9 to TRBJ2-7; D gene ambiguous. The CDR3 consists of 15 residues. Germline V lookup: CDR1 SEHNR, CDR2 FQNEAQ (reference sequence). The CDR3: CSSSFSWAPDYEQYF. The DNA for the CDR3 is TGTTCCAGCAGCTTCTCGTGGGCCCCCGACTACGAGCAGTACTTC. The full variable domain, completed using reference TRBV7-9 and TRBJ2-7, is DTGVSQNPRHKITKRGQNVTFRCDPISEHNRLYWYRQTLGQGPEFLTYFQNEAQLEKSRLLSDRFSAERPKGSFSTLEIQRTEQGDSAMYLCSSSFSWAPDYEQYFGPGTRLTVT.

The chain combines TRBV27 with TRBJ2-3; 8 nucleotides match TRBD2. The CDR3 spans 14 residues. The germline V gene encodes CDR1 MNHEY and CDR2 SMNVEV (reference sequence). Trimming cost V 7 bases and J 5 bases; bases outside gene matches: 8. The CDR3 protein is CASIAGRLGDTQYF. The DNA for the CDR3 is TGTGCCAGCATAGCGGGGCGTTTGGGAGATACGCAGTATTTT.

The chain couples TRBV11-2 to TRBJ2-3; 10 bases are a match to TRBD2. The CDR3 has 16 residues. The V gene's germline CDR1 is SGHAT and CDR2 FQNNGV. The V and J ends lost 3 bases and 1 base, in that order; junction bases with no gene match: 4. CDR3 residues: CASSFLAGAGTDTQYF. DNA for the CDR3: TGTGCCAGCAGCTTTCTAGCGGGGGCCGGCACAGATACGCAGTATTTT. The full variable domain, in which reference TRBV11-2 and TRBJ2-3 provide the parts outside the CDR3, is EAGVAQSPRYKIIEKRQSVAFWCNPISGHATLYWYQQILGQGPKLLIQFQNNGVVDDSQLPKDRFSAERLKGVDSTLKIQPAKLEDSAVYLCASSFLAGAGTDTQYFGPGTRLTVL.

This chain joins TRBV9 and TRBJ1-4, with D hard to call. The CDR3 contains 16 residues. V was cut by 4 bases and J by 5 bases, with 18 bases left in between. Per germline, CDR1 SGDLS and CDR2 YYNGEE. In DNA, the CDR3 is TGTGCCAGCAGCACCTCGAGTTCGTCAATGAATGAAAAACTGTTTTTT. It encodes CASSTSSSSMNEKLFF.

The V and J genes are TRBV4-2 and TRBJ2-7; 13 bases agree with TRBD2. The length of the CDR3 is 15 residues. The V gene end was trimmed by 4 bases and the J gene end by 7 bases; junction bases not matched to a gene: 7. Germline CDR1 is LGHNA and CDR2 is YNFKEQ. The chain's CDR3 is CASSRGLAGEMEQYF. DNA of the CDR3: TGTGCCAGCAGCCGCGGACTAGCGGGGGAAATGGAGCAGTACTTC.

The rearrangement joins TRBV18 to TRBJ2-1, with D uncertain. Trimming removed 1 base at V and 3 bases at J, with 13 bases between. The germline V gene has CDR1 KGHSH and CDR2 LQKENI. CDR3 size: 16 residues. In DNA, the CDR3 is TGTGCCAGCTCACCACGGTCAACAGAGAACTACAATGAGCAGTTCTTC. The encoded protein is CASSPRSTENYNEQFF.

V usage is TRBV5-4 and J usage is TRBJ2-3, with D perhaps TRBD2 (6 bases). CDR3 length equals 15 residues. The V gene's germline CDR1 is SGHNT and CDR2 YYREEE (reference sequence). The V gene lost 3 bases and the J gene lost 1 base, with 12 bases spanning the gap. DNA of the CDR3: TGTGCCAGCAGCTCCAAGGGAGGTGGCACAGATACGCAGTATTTT. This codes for CASSSKGGGTDTQYF.

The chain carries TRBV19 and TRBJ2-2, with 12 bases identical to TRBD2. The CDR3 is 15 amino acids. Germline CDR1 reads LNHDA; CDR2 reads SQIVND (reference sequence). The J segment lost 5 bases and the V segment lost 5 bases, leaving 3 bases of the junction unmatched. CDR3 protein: CASSGLAGKTGELFF. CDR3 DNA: TGTGCCAGTAGTGGACTAGCGGGAAAAACCGGGGAGCTGTTTTTT.

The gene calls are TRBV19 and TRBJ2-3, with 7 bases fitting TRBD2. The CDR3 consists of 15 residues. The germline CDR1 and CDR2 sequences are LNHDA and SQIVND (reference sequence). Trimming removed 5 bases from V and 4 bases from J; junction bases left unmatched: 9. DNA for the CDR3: TGTGCCAGTAGTGCCACCGGGACTATAGCAGATACGCAGTATTTT. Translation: CASSATGTIADTQYF. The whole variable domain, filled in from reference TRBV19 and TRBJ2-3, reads DGGITQSPKYLFRKEGQNVTLSCEQNLNHDAMYWYRQDPGQGLRLIYYSQIVNDFQKGDIAEGYSVSREKKESFPLTVTSAQKNPTAFYLCASSATGTIADTQYFGPGTRLTVL.

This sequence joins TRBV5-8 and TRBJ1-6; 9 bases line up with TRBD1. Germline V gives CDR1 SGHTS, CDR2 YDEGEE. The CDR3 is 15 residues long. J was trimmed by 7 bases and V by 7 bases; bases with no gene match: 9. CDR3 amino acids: CASFLPGTGNSPLHF. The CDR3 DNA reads TGTGCCAGCTTTCTACCCGGGACAGGGAATTCACCCCTCCACTTT.

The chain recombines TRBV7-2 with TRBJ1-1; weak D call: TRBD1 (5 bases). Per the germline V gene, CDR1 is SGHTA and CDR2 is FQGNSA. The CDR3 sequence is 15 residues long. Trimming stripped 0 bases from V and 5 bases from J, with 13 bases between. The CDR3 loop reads CASSLAGGSRTEAFF. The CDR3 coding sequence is TGTGCCAGCAGCTTAGCGGGGGGAAGTCGGACTGAAGCTTTCTTT.

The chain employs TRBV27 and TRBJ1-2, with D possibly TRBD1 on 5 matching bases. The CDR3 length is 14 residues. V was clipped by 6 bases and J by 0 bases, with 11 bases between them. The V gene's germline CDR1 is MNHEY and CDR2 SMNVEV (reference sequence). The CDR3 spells CASRWGEANYGYTF. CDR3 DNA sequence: TGTGCCAGCAGGTGGGGGGAAGCTAACTATGGCTACACCTTC.

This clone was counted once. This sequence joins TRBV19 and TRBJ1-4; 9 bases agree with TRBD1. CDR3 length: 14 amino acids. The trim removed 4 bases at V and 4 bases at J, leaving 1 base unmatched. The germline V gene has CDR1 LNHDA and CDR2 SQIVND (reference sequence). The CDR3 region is CASSTTGGNEKLFF. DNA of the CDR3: TGTGCCAGTAGTACGACAGGGGGTAATGAAAAACTGTTTTTT. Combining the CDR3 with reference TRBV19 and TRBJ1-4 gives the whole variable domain DGGITQSPKYLFRKEGQNVTLSCEQNLNHDAMYWYRQDPGQGLRLIYYSQIVNDFQKGDIAEGYSVSREKKESFPLTVTSAQKNPTAFYLCASSTTGGNEKLFFGSGTQLSVL.